One and the same sample provided the 12 T cell receptor beta chains below, sequenced in a study of high-grade serous ovarian cancer treatment subgroups. Profiled with immunoSEQ multiplex PCR; TCRdb holds only in-frame clones, not every one. The sample holds some 12,000 clones; roughly 87% are singletons and the top ten take 6.5% to 7.5%. Tumor samples were taken before definitive surgery or chemotherapy. The sample taken for sequencing was tumor tissue. The receptors derive from a human donor with high-grade serous ovarian cancer.

This clone was seen once. The gene calls are TRBV25-1 and TRBJ1-5; D is possibly TRBD1 (5 bases). V lost 4 bases and J lost 0, with 19 bases in between. The CDR3 has 18 residues. The germline V gene encodes CDR1 MGHDK and CDR2 SYGVNS. The DNA for the CDR3 is TGTGCCAGCAGTGTACAGACAGTACCCGTACATAGCAATCAGCCCCAGCATTTT. It yields the protein CASSVQTVPVHSNQPQHF.

A note on this clone: Germline is not matched at one junction end, which may reflect a read error. This chain uses TRBV5-1 with TRBJ2-5; D not resolved. This CDR3 is built from 14 residues. Germline V CDR1 and CDR2: SGHRS, YFSETQ. CDR3 region: CASSLDRTQGTQYF. The CDR3 nucleotides are TGCGCCAGCAGCTTGGATCGGACGCAAGGGACCCAGTACTTC.

In its sample, this clone was seen once. V gene TRBV5-5 combines with J gene TRBJ2-3; possibly TRBD1 for D (5 bases). This CDR3 has 15 residues. V lost 1 base to trimming and J lost 3 bases, with 12 bases between them. From germline, CDR1 is SGHKS and CDR2 YYEKEE (reference sequence). The CDR3 reads CASSLPLPGTDTQYF. The CDR3 DNA sequence: TGTGCCAGCAGCTTGCCACTCCCAGGGACAGATACGCAGTATTTT.

The chain recombines TRBV5-1 with TRBJ2-5; D is uncertain. Germline assignment: CDR1 SGHRS and CDR2 YFSETQ. The length of the CDR3 is 11 residues. V was shortened by 4 bases and J by 1 base, with 2 bases between the two germline ends. The CDR3: CASSAQETQYF. DNA for the CDR3: TGCGCCAGCAGCGCCCAAGAGACCCAGTACTTC.

The chain employs TRBV5-6 and TRBJ2-7; D may be TRBD1 or TRBD2 (5 bases each). Germline V lookup: CDR1 SGHDT, CDR2 YYEEEE. The CDR3 contains 13 residues. Between the trimmed V and J ends, which lost 3 bases and 5 bases, there was a span of 12 bases. The CDR3 DNA follows: TGTGCCAGCAGCTGGGGGAGACGGGACGAGCAGTACTTC. The encoded protein is CASSWGRRDEQYF.

In this sample, this clone turned up once. This chain uses TRBV2 with TRBJ1-3; no definite D call. The CDR3 spans 14 residues. CDR1 SNHLY and CDR2 FYNNEI come from the germline V gene. Trimming removed 8 bases from V and 2 bases from J, with 13 bases in between. The CDR3 spells CASRQTLAGNTIYF. The CDR3 DNA reads as TGTGCCAGCCGCCAGACCCTGGCTGGAAACACCATATATTTT. The full variable domain, with the rest looked up from reference TRBV2 and TRBJ1-3, is EPEVTQTPSHQVTQMGQEVILRCVPISNHLYFYWYRQILGQKVEFLVSFYNNEISEKSEIFDDQFSVERPDGSNFTLKIRSTKLEDSAMYFCASRQTLAGNTIYFGEGSWLTVV.

The V call is TRBV28, the J call TRBJ2-1; 8 nucleotides line up with TRBD2. The CDR3 has 15 amino acids. Germline V lookup: CDR1 MDHEN, CDR2 SYDVKM. The V gene end was trimmed by 4 bases and the J gene end by 5 bases; junction bases not matched to a gene: 7. This CDR3 is CASSSPTGGDNEQFF. In DNA, the CDR3 is TGTGCCAGCAGTTCCCCAACGGGAGGGGACAATGAGCAGTTCTTC.

The chain is built from TRBV6-5 and TRBJ2-2; D is perhaps TRBD1 (7 bases). Germline V CDR1 and CDR2: MNHEY, SVGAGI. CDR3 length: 15 residues. V gave up 5 bases and J gave up 8 bases, with 18 bases separating them. The CDR3 region has the DNA TGTGCCAGCAGTAGGACAGGAGGGGGACGGGGGGAGCTGTTTTTT. Encoded protein: CASSRTGGGRGELFF.

The chain recombines TRBV2 with TRBJ2-7; the match to TRBD2 covers 8 bases. Germline V gene sequence: CDR1 SNHLY, CDR2 FYNNEI. This CDR3 region has 16 residues. The J segment lost 3 bases and the V segment lost 2 bases, leaving 9 bases of the junction unmatched. This chain's CDR3 is CASSEPTSGSGYEQYF. CDR3 DNA sequence: TGTGCCAGCAGTGAACCTACGAGCGGGAGTGGCTACGAGCAGTACTTC.

This rearrangement joins TRBV23-1 to TRBJ2-7; a weak D match, TRBD2 (5 bases). TRBV23-1 is designated an ORF whose function remains uncertain. The CDR3 sequence is 17 residues long. V lost 2 bases to trimming and J lost 2 bases, with 19 bases between them. The CDR3 DNA follows: TGCGCCAGCAGTCAAATCATGACCCACGGGGAACCCTACGAGCAGTACTTC. This translates into CASSQIMTHGEPYEQYF.

This clone occurred a few times. The chain joins TRBV28 to TRBJ1-2; TRBD1 agrees at 7 bases. The CDR3 has 17 residues. Looked up from germline, CDR1 is MDHEN and CDR2 is SYDVKM. Unmatched junction bases numbered 14, after V lost 2 bases and J lost 5 bases. In DNA form, the CDR3 reads TGTGCCAGCAGTTTAGACCCCGCCCACACACAGGGGTATGGCTACACCTTC. The encoded protein is CASSLDPAHTQGYGYTF.

The chain recombines TRBV5-1 with TRBJ1-6, with 10 bases fitting TRBD1. This CDR3 contains 14 residues. From germline, CDR1 is SGHRS and CDR2 YFSETQ. V lost 1 base to trimming and J lost 10 bases; unmatched junction nucleotides: 2. CDR3 in amino acids: CASSLWTGGSPLHF. The CDR3 DNA is TGCGCCAGCAGCTTGTGGACAGGGGGATCACCCCTCCACTTT.